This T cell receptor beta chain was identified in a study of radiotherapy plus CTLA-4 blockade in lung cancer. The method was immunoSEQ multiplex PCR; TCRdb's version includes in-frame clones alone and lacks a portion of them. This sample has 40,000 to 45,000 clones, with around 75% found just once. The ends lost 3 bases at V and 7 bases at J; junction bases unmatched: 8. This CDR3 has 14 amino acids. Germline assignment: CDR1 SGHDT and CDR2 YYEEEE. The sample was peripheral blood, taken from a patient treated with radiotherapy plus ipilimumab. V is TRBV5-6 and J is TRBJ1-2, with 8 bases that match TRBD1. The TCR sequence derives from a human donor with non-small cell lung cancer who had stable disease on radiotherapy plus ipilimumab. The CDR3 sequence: CASSSIQGASGYTF. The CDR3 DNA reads TGTGCCAGCAGCTCGATCCAGGGGGCGAGTGGCTACACCTTC.